What follows is one T cell receptor beta chain and its context. Since all of the isolated RNA was reverse transcribed, expressed TCRB transcripts were what got sequenced. The data were produced by immunoSEQ multiplex PCR, yet TCRdb's version contains in-frame clones alone and is incomplete. This sample has around 300,000 clones; 7.5% to 9.5% occur once, and the top ten carry 1%. Germline V gene sequence: CDR1 MNHEY, CDR2 SMNVEV (reference sequence). The length of the CDR3 is 16 residues. Trimming left V 5 bases short and J 6 bases short, with 23 bases between. The data are from a study of beta chain features in type 1 diabetes.

Input material: central memory CD4+ T cells from blood. The source is a woman between 18 and 29 years old in good health. V gene TRBV27 combines with J gene TRBJ2-7; D may be TRBD1 (6 bases). CDR3 DNA sequence: TGTGCCAGCAGTCCAGGGGTTTCGGCCTCTCTTGCCGAGCAGTACTTC. The encoded protein is CASSPGVSASLAEQYF.